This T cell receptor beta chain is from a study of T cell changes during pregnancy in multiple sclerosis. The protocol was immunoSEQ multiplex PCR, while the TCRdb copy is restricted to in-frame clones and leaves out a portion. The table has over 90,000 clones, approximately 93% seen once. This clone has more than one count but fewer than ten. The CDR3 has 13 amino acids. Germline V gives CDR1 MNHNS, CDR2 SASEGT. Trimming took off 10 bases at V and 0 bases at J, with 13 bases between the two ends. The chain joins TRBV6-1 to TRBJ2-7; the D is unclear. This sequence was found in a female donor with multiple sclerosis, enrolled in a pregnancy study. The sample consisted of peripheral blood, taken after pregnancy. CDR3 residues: CATEPDFSYEQYF. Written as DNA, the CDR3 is TGTGCCACCGAGCCAGACTTCTCCTACGAGCAGTACTTC.